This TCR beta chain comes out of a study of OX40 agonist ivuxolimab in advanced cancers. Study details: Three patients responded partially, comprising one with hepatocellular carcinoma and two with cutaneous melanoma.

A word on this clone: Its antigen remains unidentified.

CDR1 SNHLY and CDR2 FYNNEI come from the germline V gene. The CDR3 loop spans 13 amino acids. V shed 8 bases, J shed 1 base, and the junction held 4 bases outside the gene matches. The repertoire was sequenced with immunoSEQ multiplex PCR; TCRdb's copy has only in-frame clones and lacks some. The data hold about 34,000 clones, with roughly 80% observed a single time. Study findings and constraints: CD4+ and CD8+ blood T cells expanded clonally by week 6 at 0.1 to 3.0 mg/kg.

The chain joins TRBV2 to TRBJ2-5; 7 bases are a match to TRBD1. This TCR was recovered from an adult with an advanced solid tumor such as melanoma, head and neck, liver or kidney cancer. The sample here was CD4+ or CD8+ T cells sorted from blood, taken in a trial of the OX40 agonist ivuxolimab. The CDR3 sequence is CASSGQLQETQYF. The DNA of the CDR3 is TGTGCCAGCTCGGGACAGCTCCAAGAGACCCAGTACTTC.